This T cell receptor beta chain was recorded in a study of control samples from healthy donors and cancer patients. Profiling relied on immunoSEQ multiplex PCR, and the TCRdb table lists in-frame clones only, not all of them. The table includes about 140,000 clones, 75% to 95% detected once. This CDR3 has 13 residues. Germline loops: CDR1 ENHRY, CDR2 SYGVKD. Trimming pared 11 bases from V and 8 bases from J, leaving 18 bases between. The clonotype comes from a man aged 25-45 years in good health. Sequenced sample: blood. The chain employs TRBV10-3 and TRBJ1-4; tentatively, D is TRBD1 (6 bases). The CDR3 DNA reads as TGTGCCTCCTGGACCGGGGGCCGCGAAAAACTGTTTTTT. Amino acids: CASWTGGREKLFF.